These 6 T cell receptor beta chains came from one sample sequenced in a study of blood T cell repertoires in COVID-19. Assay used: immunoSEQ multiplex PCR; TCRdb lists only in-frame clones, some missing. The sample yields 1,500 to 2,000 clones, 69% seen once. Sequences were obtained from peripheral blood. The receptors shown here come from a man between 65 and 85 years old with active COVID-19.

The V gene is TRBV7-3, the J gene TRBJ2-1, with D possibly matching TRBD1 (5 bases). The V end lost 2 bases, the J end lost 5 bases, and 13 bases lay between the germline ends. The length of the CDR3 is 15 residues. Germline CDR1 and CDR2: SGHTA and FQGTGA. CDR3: CASSLQLGANNEQFF. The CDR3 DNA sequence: TGTGCCAGCAGCTTACAGTTAGGGGCGAACAATGAGCAGTTCTTC.

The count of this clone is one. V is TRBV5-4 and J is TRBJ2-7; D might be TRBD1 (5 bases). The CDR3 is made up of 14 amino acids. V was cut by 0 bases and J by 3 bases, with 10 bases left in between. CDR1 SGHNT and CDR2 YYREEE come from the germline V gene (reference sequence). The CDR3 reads CASSLGQLSYEQYF. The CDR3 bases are TGTGCCAGCAGCTTGGGACAGCTCAGCTACGAGCAGTACTTC.

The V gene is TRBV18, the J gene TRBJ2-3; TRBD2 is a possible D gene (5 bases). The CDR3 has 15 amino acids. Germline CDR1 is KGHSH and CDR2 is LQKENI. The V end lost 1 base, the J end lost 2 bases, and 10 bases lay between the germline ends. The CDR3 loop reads CASSPLSDSTDTQYF. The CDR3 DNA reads TGTGCCAGCTCACCACTTTCGGACTCCACAGATACGCAGTATTTT.

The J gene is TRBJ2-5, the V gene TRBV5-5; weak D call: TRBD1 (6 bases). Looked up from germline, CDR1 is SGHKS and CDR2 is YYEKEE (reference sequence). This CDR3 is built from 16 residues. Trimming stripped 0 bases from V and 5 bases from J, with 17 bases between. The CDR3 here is CASSLVQGFNLETQYF. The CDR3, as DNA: TGTGCCAGCAGCTTGGTGCAGGGGTTCAATTTGGAGACCCAGTACTTC.

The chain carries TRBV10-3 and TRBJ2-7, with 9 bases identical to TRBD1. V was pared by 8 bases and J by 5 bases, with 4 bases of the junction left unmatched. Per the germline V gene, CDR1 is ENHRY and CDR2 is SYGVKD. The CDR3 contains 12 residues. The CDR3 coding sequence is TGTGCCATCCTGGACAGGGGCAACGAGCAGTACTTC. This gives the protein CAILDRGNEQYF.

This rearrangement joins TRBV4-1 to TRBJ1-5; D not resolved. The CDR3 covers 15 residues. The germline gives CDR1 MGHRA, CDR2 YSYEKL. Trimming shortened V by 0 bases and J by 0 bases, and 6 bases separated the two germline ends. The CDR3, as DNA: TGCGCCAGCAGCCAAGATTACAGTAGCAATCAGCCCCAGCATTTT. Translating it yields CASSQDYSSNQPQHF.